These T cell receptor beta chains were read from a single sample in a study of shared clonotypes between healthy human individuals. Generated by immunoSEQ multiplex PCR, the TCRdb table keeps only in-frame clones and is missing some. Among 2 million to 2.5 million clones, approximately 94% were seen once, and the ten largest hold approximately 1.2%. Sequencing input: naive CD8+ T cells sorted from blood. Receptor source: a man between 18 and 35 years old in good health. Each CDR3 is given with its conserved first and last residue. D genes are given only for firm matches. Not every row has a clone size; where given, it reads once, few, many or a size class.

j_call,v_call,clone_size,d_call,cdr3_aa,cdr3_nt
TRBJ2-1,TRBV2,once,TRBD1,CASSDPLGQALNNEQFF,TGTGCCAGCAGTGACCCCCTAGGACAGGCCCTGAACAATGAGCAGTTCTTC
TRBJ2-1,TRBV6-1,-,-,CASSESGTPPGEQFF,TGTGCCAGCAGTGAATCCGGGACCCCGCCGGGTGAGCAGTTCTTC
TRBJ2-3,TRBV5-4,-,TRBD2,CASSLEVGAGVGANTDTQYF,TGTGCCAGCAGCTTGGAGGTGGGAGCGGGAGTTGGAGCTAACACAGATACGCAGTATTTT
TRBJ2-3,TRBV11-2,-,TRBD2,CASSFLGGTDTQYF,TGTGCCAGCAGCTTCTTGGGAGGGACAGATACGCAGTATTTT
TRBJ2-1,TRBV5-1,-,TRBD1,CASSYDRGTYNEQFF,TGCGCCAGCAGCTACGACAGGGGGACCTACAATGAGCAGTTCTTC
TRBJ2-7,TRBV7-9,-,-,CASSPQGGPYEQYF,TGTGCCAGCAGCCCGCAGGGTGGCCCCTACGAGCAGTACTTC
TRBJ2-7,TRBV7-2,-,TRBD1,CASSSRTGYNSYEQYF,TGTGCCAGCAGCTCGCGGACAGGGTACAACTCCTACGAGCAGTACTTC
TRBJ2-3,TRBV7-9,once,TRBD2,CASSSKLAGVGDTQYF,TGTGCCAGCAGCTCAAAGCTAGCGGGAGTTGGAGATACGCAGTATTTT
TRBJ1-2,TRBV9,-,-,CASRSAGYGYTF,TGTGCCAGCAGATCTGCTGGGTATGGCTACACCTTC
TRBJ2-2,TRBV30,-,-,CAWSVLALAGELFF,TGTGCCTGGAGTGTACTAGCCCTGGCCGGGGAGCTGTTTTTT
TRBJ2-7,TRBV5-8,-,TRBD1,CASPRDRGPSEQYF,TGTGCCAGTCCTCGGGACAGGGGACCTAGCGAGCAGTACTTC
TRBJ2-3,TRBV7-9,-,-,CASSLGIWRSPTDTQYF,TGTGCCAGCAGCTTAGGCATATGGAGGTCCCCCACAGATACGCAGTATTTT
TRBJ2-1,TRBV7-2,once,-,CASSLLDTYLYEQFF,TGTGCCAGCAGCTTATTGGACACCTATTTGTATGAGCAGTTCTTC
TRBJ1-1,TRBV6-6,-,-,CASTPSRMVEAFF,TGTGCCAGCACCCCCTCAAGGATGGTAGAAGCTTTCTTT
TRBJ1-2,TRBV28,-,-,CASSLGEGGYTF,TGTGCCAGCAGTTTAGGTGAGGGGGGCTACACCTTC